Detailed here is one TCR beta chain. The V gene lost 3 bases and the J gene lost 5 bases, with 7 bases spanning the gap. The CDR3 extends over 12 amino acids. The germline gives CDR1 SGHDT, CDR2 YYEEEE. These data belong to a study of blood T cell repertoires in COVID-19. For the study at large: Some COVID-19 samples were acute and others convalescent; all came from the United States, Italy and Spain. T cells, B-cell-depleted T cells, or PBMCs supplied cDNA or gDNA.

The authors' processing: The authors estimated nucleated cell counts from reference gene primer amplification. The method was immunoSEQ multiplex PCR; TCRdb's version includes in-frame clones alone and lacks a portion of them. The DNA gave D and trimming, while V, J and clone size come from that table. In the table there are roughly 300,000 clones, 88% of which are singletons. The sequenced material came from peripheral blood. This TCR was sampled from a man younger than 35 with active or convalescent COVID-19. The chain has TRBV5-6 and TRBJ2-3, with a tentative D call TRBD1 (5 bases). This CDR3 reads CASSWQGDTQYF. As DNA, the CDR3 is TGTGCCAGCAGCTGGCAGGGAGATACGCAGTATTTT.